Below, one TCR beta chain is given with its context. Its antigen remains unknown. The CDR3 spans 16 residues. Germline values: CDR1 GTSNPN, CDR2 SVGIG (reference sequence). V was shortened by 4 bases and J by 1 base, with 14 bases between the two germline ends. The time point is: blood 4 weeks post-SBRT, at nephrectomy. Specified treatment: 15 Gy SBRT to primary tumor, nephrectomy 4 weeks later. Nephrectomy followed 15 Gy stereotactic body radiation by 4 weeks. Blood was sampled at baseline, 2 weeks and 4 weeks after SBRT. Sequenced by immunoSEQ multiplex PCR; TCRdb stores in-frame clones only, minus some. This table has roughly 58,000 clones, about three quarters appearing once. This entry belongs to a study of radiation and T cells in renal cell carcinoma. Whole-study results and caveats: Without pretreatment biopsies, baseline tumor clonotype presence was undetermined.

V is TRBV30 and J is TRBJ2-6; the D is unclear. The sequenced sample was blood, obtained from a patient whose treatment included radiotherapy and nephrectomy. The sequence was obtained from a man aged 55 to 70 with renal cell carcinoma. The CDR3 here is CAWTNAFRSGANVLTF. For the CDR3, the DNA is TGTGCCTGGACGAACGCTTTTAGGTCTGGGGCCAACGTCCTGACTTTC.